A selection of T cell receptor beta chains follows, all from one sample in a study of shared clonotypes between healthy human individuals. Assay: immunoSEQ multiplex PCR; the TCRdb copy retains only in-frame clones and omits some. The sample lists 2 million to 2.5 million clones, about nine tenths seen once, with around 0.4% in the top ten. The material sequenced was naive CD4+ T cells from PBMCs. Receptors were obtained from a man between 18 and 29 years old in good health. Some clones in this sample may be carry-over from other donors' samples. The CDR3 runs from the conserved cysteine through the conserved F or W. A D gene is named only where the DNA matches it firmly. Rows may omit the clone size; those that give it use once, few, many or a size class.

TRBV28	TRBJ2-7	.	.	TGTGCCAGTCACAGGGCGGGATACGAGCAGTACTTC	CASHRAGYEQYF
TRBV25-1	TRBJ1-1	.	.	TGTGCCAGCAGTGCGCTATCGTCCGGTTCGGCTTTCTTT	CASSALSSGSAFF
TRBV7-3	TRBJ2-2	TRBD1	.	TGTGCCAGCAGCCCCGGGACAGGAGTTGACACCGGGGAGCTGTTTTTT	CASSPGTGVDTGELFF
TRBV7-8	TRBJ2-2	.	.	TGTGCCAGCAGCGCACCGGGACGGGATAACACCGGGGAGCTGTTTTTT	CASSAPGRDNTGELFF
TRBV7-6	TRBJ2-1	TRBD2	.	TGTGCCAGCAGCCCGCTAGCGGGAGGGGACAATGAGCAGTTCTTC	CASSPLAGGDNEQFF
TRBV4-1	TRBJ2-3	.	once	TGCGCCAGCAGCCAAGGGGCCAGCGCCAGCACAGATACGCAGTATTTT	CASSQGASASTDTQYF
TRBV25-1	TRBJ1-2	.	.	TGTGCCAGCAGTGATCCCGGGGGTTCACATGGCTACACCTTC	CASSDPGGSHGYTF
TRBV28	TRBJ1-3	.	.	TGTGCCAGCAGTCGCGGGGGGGCTGGAAACACCATATATTTT	CASSRGGAGNTIYF
TRBV7-3	TRBJ2-2	.	.	TGTGCCAGCAGCTACCGGTCTGGCACCGGGGAGCTGTTTTTT	CASSYRSGTGELFF
TRBV10-1	TRBJ1-5	.	.	TGCGCCAGCAGCCAACAGGGAGGGCCCCAGCATTTT	CASSQQGGPQHF
TRBV12-5	TRBJ2-5	.	once	TGTGCTAGTGGTTTAGGGGTACAAGAGACCCAGTACTTC	CASGLGVQETQYF
TRBV5-1	TRBJ2-2	.	.	TGCGCCAGCAGCTTGGCCACTGGATTCACCGGGGAGCTGTTTTTT	CASSLATGFTGELFF
TRBV28	TRBJ1-1	TRBD1	.	TGTGCCAGCGGACCAGGGGGGGTCGGATACATGAACACTGAAGCTTTCTTT	CASGPGGVGYMNTEAFF
TRBV7-2	TRBJ2-1	TRBD2	once	TGTGCCAGCAGCCCCTTCGGCGGGAGTTATGAGCAGTTCTTC	CASSPFGGSYEQFF
TRBV4-1	TRBJ2-5	TRBD2	.	TGCGCCAGCAGCCAGCTTCCGGGACTAGCGGGAGGGTTCGTCAAGACCCAGTACTTC	CASSQLPGLAGGFVKTQYF
TRBV7-3	TRBJ2-7	TRBD2	.	TGTGCCAGCAGCTTACGTGGACTAGCGGGAGGGCCCTCCTACGAGCAGTACTTC	CASSLRGLAGGPSYEQYF
TRBV6-5	TRBJ2-7	.	.	TGTGCCAGCAGTTACTCAGGCCTACCCTACGAGCAGTACTTC	CASSYSGLPYEQYF
TRBV7-8	TRBJ2-3	TRBD2	.	TGTGCCAGCAGCCCGAGCGGGAGACGGGATACGCAGTATTTT	CASSPSGRRDTQYF
TRBV5-5	TRBJ1-1	.	.	TGTGCCAGCAGAGGCGTAGTTACAGGGCGAAATCCTGAAGCTTTCTTT	CASRGVVTGRNPEAFF
TRBV9	TRBJ2-1	TRBD1	.	TGTGCCAGCAGCGTAGGTGGCAGGGGGCAGAATGAGCAGTTCTTC	CASSVGGRGQNEQFF
TRBV7-6	TRBJ2-5	TRBD2	.	TGTGCCAGCAGCCTAGCGGGTAGAGAGACCCAGTACTTC	CASSLAGRETQYF
TRBV6-4	TRBJ2-1	TRBD2	.	TGTGCCAGCAGTGAAAGGCTAGGACTAGCTTTCGCCAATGAGCAGTTCTTC	CASSERLGLAFANEQFF
TRBV5-1	TRBJ2-7	TRBD1	.	TGCGCCAGCAGCTTGGTGGGACAGGGGTCCGAGCAGTACTTC	CASSLVGQGSEQYF
TRBV6-5	TRBJ1-2	.	few	TGTGCCAGCCGGGGAGCGGTTAACTATGGCTACACCTTC	CASRGAVNYGYTF
TRBV29-1	TRBJ2-3	.	.	TGCAGCGTTAGAAATACAATAATGGGGGGCCGCACAGATACGCAGTATTTT	CSVRNTIMGGRTDTQYF